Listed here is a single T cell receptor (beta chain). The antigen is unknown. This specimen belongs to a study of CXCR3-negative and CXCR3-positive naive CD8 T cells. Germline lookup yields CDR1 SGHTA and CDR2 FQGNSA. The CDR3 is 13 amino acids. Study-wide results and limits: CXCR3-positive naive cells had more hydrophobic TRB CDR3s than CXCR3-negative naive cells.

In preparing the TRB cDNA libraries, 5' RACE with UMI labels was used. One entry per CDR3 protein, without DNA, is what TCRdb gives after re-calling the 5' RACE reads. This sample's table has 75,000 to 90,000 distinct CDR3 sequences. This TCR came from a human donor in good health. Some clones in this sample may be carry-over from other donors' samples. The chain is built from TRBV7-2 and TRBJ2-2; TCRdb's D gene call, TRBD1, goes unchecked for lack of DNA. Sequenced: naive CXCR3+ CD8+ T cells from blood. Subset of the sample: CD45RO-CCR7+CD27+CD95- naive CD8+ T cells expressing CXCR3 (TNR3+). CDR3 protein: CASSPGTNGELFF.